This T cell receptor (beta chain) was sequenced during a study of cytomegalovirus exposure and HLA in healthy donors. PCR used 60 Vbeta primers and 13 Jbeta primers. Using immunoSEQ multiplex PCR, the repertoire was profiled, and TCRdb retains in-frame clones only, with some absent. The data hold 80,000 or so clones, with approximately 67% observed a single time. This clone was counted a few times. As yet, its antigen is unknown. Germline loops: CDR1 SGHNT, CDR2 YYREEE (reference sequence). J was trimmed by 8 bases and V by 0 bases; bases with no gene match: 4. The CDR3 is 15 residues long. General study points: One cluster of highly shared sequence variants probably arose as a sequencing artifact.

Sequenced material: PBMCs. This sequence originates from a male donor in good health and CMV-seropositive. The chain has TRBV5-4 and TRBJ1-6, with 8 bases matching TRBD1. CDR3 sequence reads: CASSLGQGLDSPLHF. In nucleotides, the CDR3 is TGTGCCAGCAGCTTGGGACAGGGGTTAGATTCACCCCTCCACTTT.